What follows is one T cell receptor (beta chain) and its context. The authors reverse transcribed roughly 0.5 to 1 ug RNA with random hexamers. TCRdb used MiXCR to reprocess the immunoSEQ multiplex PCR reads, holding one entry per CDR3 protein. The table has more than 65,000 distinct CDR3 sequences, 95% seen once. This sample is part of a study of CD8 T cells in Susac syndrome. TEMRA cells were enriched by FACS, and CD4+ and CD8+ T cells were negatively isolated. CDR3 length: 13 residues. The V end lost 3 bases, the J end lost 5 bases, and 9 bases lay between the germline ends. Germline V CDR1 and CDR2: SGDLS, YYNGEE.

This clonotype was sampled from a human donor with Susac syndrome. The rearrangement links TRBV9 to TRBJ1-5; D not resolved. The source material was CD8+ T cells from PBMCs. The DNA of the CDR3 is TGTGCCAGCAGCGGTGGTCGCGATCAGCCCCAGCATTTT. Its protein is CASSGGRDQPQHF.